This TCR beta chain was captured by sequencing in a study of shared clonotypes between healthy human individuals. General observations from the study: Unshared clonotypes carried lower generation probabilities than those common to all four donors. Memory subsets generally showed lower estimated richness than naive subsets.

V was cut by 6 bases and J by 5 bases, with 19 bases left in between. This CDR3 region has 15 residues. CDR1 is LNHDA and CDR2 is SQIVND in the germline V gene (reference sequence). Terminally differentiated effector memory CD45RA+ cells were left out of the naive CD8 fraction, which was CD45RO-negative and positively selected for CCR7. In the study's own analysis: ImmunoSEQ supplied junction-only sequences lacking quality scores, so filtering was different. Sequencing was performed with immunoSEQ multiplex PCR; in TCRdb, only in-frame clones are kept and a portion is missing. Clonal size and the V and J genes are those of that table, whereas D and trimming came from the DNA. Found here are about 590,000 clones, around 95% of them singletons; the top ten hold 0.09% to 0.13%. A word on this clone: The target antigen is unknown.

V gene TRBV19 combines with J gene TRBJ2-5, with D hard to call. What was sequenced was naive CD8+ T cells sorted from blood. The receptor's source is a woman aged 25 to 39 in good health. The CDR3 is CASSPSSYEVETQYF. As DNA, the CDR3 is TGTGCCAGTAGCCCTTCGAGCTATGAGGTTGAGACCCAGTACTTC.